These 24 T cell receptor beta chains came from one sample sequenced in a study of OX40 agonist ivuxolimab in advanced cancers. Produced via immunoSEQ multiplex PCR; TCRdb's table is partial and in-frame only. Of about 64,000 clones listed, approximately 84% were seen once; the top ten hold roughly 9.8%. The source material was CD4+ or CD8+ T cells sorted from blood, sampled in a trial of the OX40 agonist ivuxolimab. Receptors originate from an adult with an advanced solid tumor such as melanoma, head and neck, liver or kidney cancer.

This clone was found a few times. This chain uses TRBV5-6 with TRBJ1-6; D unresolved. Deletions cut 7 bases from V and 9 bases from J, with 17 bases between. CDR1 is SGHDT and CDR2 is YYEEEE in the germline V gene. The CDR3 extends over 14 amino acids. Here the CDR3 reads CASGRSGSISPLHF. The CDR3, as DNA: TGTGCCAGCGGACGGTCGGGGTCAATTTCACCCCTCCACTTT.

The rearrangement links TRBV19 to TRBJ1-5; D might be TRBD1 (5 bases). The CDR3 covers 14 residues. Germline CDR1 LNHDA, CDR2 SQIVND (reference sequence). V was cut by 7 bases and J by 6 bases, with 16 bases left in between. The CDR3 loop is CASTNGRDPQPQHF. Written as DNA, the CDR3 is TGTGCCAGTACTAATGGGCGGGACCCTCAGCCCCAGCATTTT.

The V call is TRBV11-2, the J call TRBJ2-3; D might be TRBD2 (7 bases). The CDR3 is 18 residues long. The germline gives CDR1 SGHAT, CDR2 FQNNGV. V lost 1 base and J lost 2, with 19 bases in between. The CDR3: CASSLGRGRGLNTDTQYF. CDR3 coding DNA: TGTGCCAGCAGCTTAGGTCGCGGGCGGGGGCTGAACACAGATACGCAGTATTTT.

This clone was detected only a few times. The chain couples TRBV27 to TRBJ1-2; 8 nucleotides agree with TRBD1. This CDR3 contains 15 residues. The junction had 11 bases not matched to a gene; V was cut back by 7 bases and J by 4 bases. Germline CDR1 is MNHEY and CDR2 is SMNVEV (reference sequence). CDR3 loop: CASNRWTGSGYGYTF. Written as DNA, the CDR3 is TGTGCCAGCAACCGATGGACAGGGTCAGGCTATGGCTACACCTTC.

The chain is built from TRBV6-5 and TRBJ2-6; 7 bases fit TRBD1. CDR3 length: 15 residues. The V gene's germline CDR1 is MNHEY and CDR2 SVGAGI. After removal of 6 bases from V and 2 bases from J, the junction contained 4 bases not matched to a gene. In DNA, the CDR3 is TGTGCCAGCAGGAGGCAGGGGGCTGGGGCCAACGTCCTGACTTTC. Its translation: CASRRQGAGANVLTF.

The rearrangement joins TRBV28 to TRBJ2-6; D unclear. V lost 3 bases, J lost 6 bases, and 12 bases lay in between. CDR1 MDHEN and CDR2 SYDVKM come from the germline V gene. CDR3 length: 15 residues. CDR3 sequence: CASSLRRSKANVLTF. The CDR3 nucleotides read TGTGCCAGCAGTTTGAGGCGGAGCAAGGCCAACGTCCTGACTTTC.

V and J are TRBV5-5 and TRBJ2-7, with D possibly matching TRBD1 (5 bases). Germline lookup yields CDR1 SGHKS and CDR2 YYEKEE (reference sequence). Trimming left V 3 bases short and J 1 base short, with 14 bases between. The CDR3 spans 15 residues. In nucleotides, the CDR3 is TGTGCCAGCAGCTCTACAGGCGCAAAATCCTACGAGCAGTACTTC. Amino acid sequence: CASSSTGAKSYEQYF.

Only one count was recorded for this clone. The chain combines TRBV11-2 with TRBJ2-7; a possible D gene is TRBD2 (5 bases). V lost 2 bases and J 3 bases, leaving 11 bases between the germline ends. There are 14 residues in the CDR3. Germline V lookup: CDR1 SGHAT, CDR2 FQNNGV. For the CDR3, the DNA is TGTGCCAGCAGCTTATGGGGAGTAGGCTACGAGCAGTACTTC. It is translated as CASSLWGVGYEQYF.

This clone has just one count. The chain joins TRBV6-5 to TRBJ1-2; maybe TRBD1 (6 bases). The V gene's germline CDR1 is MNHEY and CDR2 SVGAGI. This CDR3 is 13 amino acids long. Trimming pared 0 bases from V and 7 bases from J, leaving 9 bases between. CDR3 residues: CASSYSGGTGYTF. DNA of the CDR3: TGTGCCAGCAGTTACTCAGGGGGGACTGGCTACACCTTC.

The rearrangement joins TRBV18 to TRBJ2-7, with 11 bases fitting TRBD2. The CDR3 loop spans 15 amino acids. CDR1 and CDR2 (germline): KGHSH, LQKENI. V lost 3 bases to trimming and J lost 6 bases; unmatched junction nucleotides: 7. DNA for the CDR3: TGTGCCAGCTCACCGGGACTAGCGGCCTACGGCGAGCAGTACTTC. It codes for CASSPGLAAYGEQYF.

The chain recombines TRBV6-5 with TRBJ1-2; 12 bases agree with TRBD1. Looked up from germline, CDR1 is MNHEY and CDR2 is SVGAGI. CDR3 size: 16 residues. V shed 4 bases, J shed 4 bases, and the junction held 7 bases outside the gene matches. CDR3 bases: TGTGCCAGCAGTTCAGCCGGGACAGGGGGCTCCTATGGCTACACCTTC. This gives the protein CASSSAGTGGSYGYTF.

The chain links TRBV9 to TRBJ2-6; D assignment may be TRBD1 or TRBD2 (5 bases each). Trimming took off 0 bases at V and 2 bases at J, with 6 bases between the two ends. The CDR3 has 15 residues. CDR1 is SGDLS, CDR2 YYNGEE, per germline. CDR3 nucleotide sequence: TGTGCCAGCAGCGTAGGAGGGGCTGGGGCCAACGTCCTGACTTTC. Amino acid sequence: CASSVGGAGANVLTF.

This clone appeared once. This chain uses TRBV7-6 with TRBJ2-1; the match to TRBD1 covers 9 bases. Germline V gene sequence: CDR1 SGHVS, CDR2 FNYEAQ. The CDR3 is 17 residues long. J lost 7 bases, V lost 1 base, and 11 bases had no gene match. The DNA of the CDR3 is TGTGCCAGCAGCTTAGGAGTTGGACAGGGGATTGGGAATGAGCAGTTCTTC. Its protein is CASSLGVGQGIGNEQFF.

J is TRBJ1-6 and V is TRBV18, with 8 bases lining up with TRBD1. The CDR3 extends over 18 amino acids. Germline V CDR1 and CDR2: KGHSH, LQKENI. The junction had 15 bases not matched to a gene; V was cut back by 3 bases and J by 8 bases. The CDR3 sequence is CASSPPGTGFLPYSPLHF. The CDR3 nucleotides read TGTGCCAGCTCACCGCCCGGGACAGGCTTTCTCCCGTATTCACCCCTCCACTTT.

This clone has more than one count but fewer than ten. The J gene is TRBJ2-7, the V gene TRBV2; the match to TRBD1 covers 7 bases. Per germline, CDR1 SNHLY and CDR2 FYNNEI. The CDR3 has 11 amino acids. The V and J ends lost 9 bases and 5 bases, in that order; junction bases with no gene match: 4. In DNA, the CDR3 is TGTGCCAGGACAGGGAAGGACGAGCAGTACTTC. Its translation is CARTGKDEQYF.

This chain's CDR3 is CASSPGGGAGTEAFF. The DNA of the CDR3 is TGTGCCAGCAGCCCCGGGGGGGGCGCGGGGACTGAAGCTTTCTTT. This sequence joins TRBV7-9 and TRBJ1-1; weak D call: TRBD1 (6 bases). This CDR3 has 15 residues. V lost 5 bases, J lost 5 bases, and 18 bases lay in between. Looked up from germline, CDR1 is SEHNR and CDR2 is FQNEAQ (reference sequence). Drawing the rest from reference TRBV7-9 and TRBJ1-1, the complete variable domain is DTGVSQNPRHKITKRGQNVTFRCDPISEHNRLYWYRQTLGQGPEFLTYFQNEAQLEKSRLLSDRFSAERPKGSFSTLEIQRTEQGDSAMYLCASSPGGGAGTEAFFGQGTRLTVV.

The chain joins TRBV19 to TRBJ2-7; tentatively, D is TRBD1 or TRBD2 (5 bases each). The CDR3 runs 15 residues. From germline, CDR1 is LNHDA and CDR2 SQIVND (reference sequence). V lost 5 bases, J lost 6 bases, and 20 bases lay in between. The CDR3 region is CASSPPPRDAREQYF. The CDR3 nucleotides read TGTGCCAGTAGTCCCCCCCCCAGGGACGCGCGCGAGCAGTACTTC.

V and J are TRBV9 and TRBJ2-2, with D uncertain. This CDR3 contains 15 residues. The V end was cut by 0 bases, the J end by 1 base, with 7 bases between. Germline CDR1 is SGDLS and CDR2 is YYNGEE. CDR3 sequence: CASSVARGNTGELFF. The CDR3 nucleotides read TGTGCCAGCAGCGTAGCAAGAGGGAACACCGGGGAGCTGTTTTTT.

The V and J genes are TRBV10-2 and TRBJ2-7; possibly TRBD1 for D (5 bases). The CDR3 extends over 15 amino acids. Germline values: CDR1 WSHSY, CDR2 SAAADI. Trimming took 2 bases from V and 3 from J, leaving 14 bases between them. The CDR3, as DNA: TGCGCCAGCAGTGAGAAGGGGCGCTTAGGCTACGAGCAGTACTTC. Translation: CASSEKGRLGYEQYF.

This clone was seen only once. V gene TRBV5-6 combines with J gene TRBJ1-2; 8 nucleotides line up with TRBD1. Germline lookup yields CDR1 SGHDT and CDR2 YYEEEE. The CDR3 runs 15 residues. With V trimmed by 0 bases and J by 1 base, 2 bases remained unmatched. The CDR3 spells CASSLDRGINYGYTF. CDR3 coding DNA: TGTGCCAGCAGCTTGGACAGGGGGATTAACTATGGCTACACCTTC. Drawing the rest from reference TRBV5-6 and TRBJ1-2, the complete variable domain is DAGVTQSPTHLIKTRGQQVTLRCSPKSGHDTVSWYQQALGQGPQFIFQYYEEEERQRGNFPDRFSGHQFPNYSSELNVNALLLGDSALYLCASSLDRGINYGYTFGSGTRLTVV.

The chain joins TRBV10-3 to TRBJ2-5, with TRBD1 matching over 8 bases. J gave up 4 bases and V 3 bases, and 1 base lay outside the gene matches. CDR1 and CDR2 (germline): ENHRY, SYGVKD. The CDR3 is made up of 13 amino acids. CDR3 bases: TGTGCCATCAGTGAACAGGGGGGAGAGACCCAGTACTTC. Protein product: CAISEQGGETQYF.

This clone was observed a single time. This chain joins TRBV7-2 and TRBJ1-2; D gene uncertain. There are 14 residues in the CDR3. Germline V gives CDR1 SGHTA, CDR2 FQGNSA. With 1 base removed from V and 8 bases from J, the gap between germline ends came to 14 bases. The CDR3 region has the DNA TGTGCCAGCAGCTTAGACGGGCGCGCGAGGGGCTACACCTTC. Translated: CASSLDGRARGYTF.

V is TRBV7-3 and J is TRBJ2-3; D possibly corresponds to TRBD2 (5 bases). V lost 2 bases, J lost 0 bases, and 6 bases lay in between. Per germline, CDR1 SGHTA and CDR2 FQGTGA. CDR3 length equals 14 residues. Here the CDR3 reads CASSLGSSTDTQYF. CDR3 DNA: TGTGCCAGCAGCTTAGGGAGCAGCACAGATACGCAGTATTTT.

This clone has a single count. The chain has TRBV4-3 and TRBJ1-4, with D maybe TRBD1 (6 bases). This CDR3 comprises 16 residues. The germline V gene encodes CDR1 LGHNA and CDR2 YSLEER. The ends were cut back, 4 bases at V and 3 bases at J, with 15 bases in the middle. This CDR3 reads CASSLHPQGANEKLFF. DNA of the CDR3: TGCGCCAGCAGCCTACACCCACAGGGCGCTAATGAAAAACTGTTTTTT.